The entry that follows covers one TCR beta chain sequence. Its antigen is unknown. This sample is drawn from a study of cytomegalovirus exposure and HLA in healthy donors. V shed 5 bases and J 2 bases; nucleotides not matched to a gene: 5. The CDR3 extends over 14 amino acids. The V gene's germline CDR1 is SGHDT and CDR2 YYEEEE. Here immunoSEQ multiplex PCR was the method, and the copy in TCRdb shows in-frame clones only, minus some. Among tens of thousands of clones listed, 85% were seen once. Study-level results: The study listed some 160 cytomegalovirus-associated TCR beta chains. For cytomegalovirus status, the classifier reportedly gave diagnoses with high specificity and sensitivity. Some public TCRs appeared in many individuals, while most sequences were rare.

J is TRBJ2-7 and V is TRBV5-6; 9 nucleotides match TRBD1. The clonotype was recovered from a man aged 18 to 29 in good health and CMV-seropositive. The sequenced sample consisted of PBMCs. DNA for the CDR3: TGTGCCAGCAGTTGGGACAGGGCGGCCTACGAGCAGTACTTC. Translation gives CASSWDRAAYEQYF. The full variable domain, with the rest looked up from reference TRBV5-6 and TRBJ2-7, is DAGVTQSPTHLIKTRGQQVTLRCSPKSGHDTVSWYQQALGQGPQFIFQYYEEEERQRGNFPDRFSGHQFPNYSSELNVNALLLGDSALYLCASSWDRAAYEQYFGPGTRLTVT.